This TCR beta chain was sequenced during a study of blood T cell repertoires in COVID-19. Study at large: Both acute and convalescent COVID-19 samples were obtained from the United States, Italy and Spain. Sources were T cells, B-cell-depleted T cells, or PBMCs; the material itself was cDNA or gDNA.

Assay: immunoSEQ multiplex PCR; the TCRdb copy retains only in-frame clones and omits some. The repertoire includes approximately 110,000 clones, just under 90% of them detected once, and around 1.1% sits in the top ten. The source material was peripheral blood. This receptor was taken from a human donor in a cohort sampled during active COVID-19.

The CDR3 loop is CASSSGPGTPNYEQYF. DNA of the CDR3: TGCGCCAGCAGCTCCGGACCCGGGACACCGAACTACGAGCAGTACTTC. V gene TRBV5-1 combines with J gene TRBJ2-7, with D possibly matching TRBD1 (6 bases). With 3 bases removed from V and 3 bases from J, the gap between germline ends came to 19 bases. CDR1 and CDR2 (germline): SGHRS, YFSETQ. This CDR3 has 16 residues.